The rows below give T cell receptor beta chains drawn from one sample of a study of patients and donors after allogeneic stem cell transplantation. MiXCR, run by TCRdb on the RT-PCR reads, gives a single entry per CDR3 protein. Here the sample spans about 160,000 distinct CDR3 sequences, nearly 25% being singletons. Sequenced material: blood, either unsorted or a sorted T cell fraction (not recorded which). Receptors were obtained from a human donor who was either an allogeneic HSCT recipient or a stem cell or donor lymphocyte infusion donor (not recorded which). It is not recorded whose cells these are; they may come from a transplant donor. Both conserved end residues are part of each CDR3. Fields, in order: J gene, V gene, clone size, D gene, CDR3 DNA, CDR3 protein. The D gene is left open where the match is weak. Rows give clone size only sometimes, using once, few, many, or a class for an expanded clone.

TRBJ2-5,TRBV7-2,few,TRBD2,TGTGCCAGCAGCTCCTTCGGACTAGTGGAGGAGACCCAGTACTTC,CASSSFGLVEETQYF
TRBJ1-1,TRBV14,.,.,TGTGCCAGCAGCCAAGAACCCTCACAGTCAATGGGGCCGAACACTGAAGCTTTCTTT,CASSQEPSQSMGPNTEAFF
TRBJ1-4,TRBV20-1,many,.,TGCAGTGCGGAGGGTCTTGGGGGGGAAAAACTGTTTTTT,CSAEGLGGEKLFF
TRBJ1-1,TRBV29-1,.,TRBD1,TGCAGCGTTGAAGTAGTAAGGGGGGCAGGGGGAGCTTTCTTT,CSVEVVRGAGGAFF
TRBJ1-2,TRBV12-3/TRBV12-4,few,.,TGTGCCAGCACCGCCCGGTCCACGGGCTACACCTTC,CASTARSTGYTF
TRBJ1-4,TRBV7-2,few,TRBD1,TGTGCCAGCAGCTCCGGACAGGGGCGAGGAAAACTGTTTTTT,CASSSGQGRGKLFF
TRBJ2-3,TRBV5-1,.,.,TGCGCCAGCAGCTTGGCCCTCAGGACAGATACGCAGTATTTT,CASSLALRTDTQYF
TRBJ1-1,TRBV10-3,.,.,TGTGCCATCAGTGCTAGTGGGGTCACCATGAACACTGAAGCTTTCTTT,CAISASGVTMNTEAFF
TRBJ1-1,TRBV20-1,many,.,TGCAGTGCTAGCCAACAGGGAGGGACTGAAGCTTTCTTT,CSASQQGGTEAFF
TRBJ1-1,TRBV4-3,.,.,TGCGCCAGCAGCCAAGCCTACAGCACTGAAGCTTTCTTT,CASSQAYSTEAFF
TRBJ1-1,TRBV5-1,few,TRBD1,TGCGCCAGCAGCTTTGGGGAAAGGGGGCGGTGGAACACTGAAGCTTTCTTT,CASSFGERGRWNTEAFF
TRBJ2-3,TRBV11-2,.,.,TGTGCCAGCAGCTCTCCCACCGGGACATCACACTCGAATACGCAGTATTTT,CASSSPTGTSHSNTQYF
TRBJ2-1,TRBV29-1,.,.,TGCAGCGTTGCCCTAGCTACCCTTAGGAATGAGCAGTTCTTC,CSVALATLRNEQFF
TRBJ1-4,TRBV12-3/TRBV12-4,.,TRBD1,TGTGCCAGCAGCACAGGGGGTGAAAAACTGTTTTTT,CASSTGGEKLFF
TRBJ1-5,TRBV5-1,few,.,TGCGCCAGCAGCTTGACAGTAGGAGGTCAGCCCCAGCATTTT,CASSLTVGGQPQHF
TRBJ2-3,TRBV7-8,few,.,TGTGCCAGCAGCCGCCGGGACTTACGCACAGATACGCAGTATTTT,CASSRRDLRTDTQYF
TRBJ1-2,TRBV5-1,.,.,TGCGCCAGCAGCTTGATACCTTCCCCCGTCTACTATGGCTACACCTTC,CASSLIPSPVYYGYTF
TRBJ1-5,TRBV28,few,.,TGTGCCAGCAGTTTCAGTGTTCAGCCCCAGCATTTT,CASSFSVQPQHF
TRBJ2-7,TRBV29-1,.,.,TGCAGCGTTGTAGGCACCTCGGGCTCCTACGAGCAGTACTTC,CSVVGTSGSYEQYF
TRBJ2-3,TRBV2,.,.,TGTGCCAGCAGTGAGCAGGGGATGAATACGCAGTATTTT,CASSEQGMNTQYF
TRBJ1-1,TRBV7-3,.,.,TGTGCCAGCAGCTTAAGCCAGTGGGGGGTGAACACTGAAGCTTTCTTT,CASSLSQWGVNTEAFF
TRBJ2-1,TRBV5-1,few,.,TGCGCCAGCAGCTTGGAGGCCGGGTCCTACAATGAGCAGTTCTTC,CASSLEAGSYNEQFF
TRBJ2-4,TRBV29-1,.,TRBD2,TGCAGCGGCCTTAGCGGGAGGGCGAACATTCAGTACTTC,CSGLSGRANIQYF